A selection of T cell receptor beta chains follows, all from one sample in a study of shared clonotypes between healthy human individuals. Profiled with immunoSEQ multiplex PCR; TCRdb holds only in-frame clones, not every one. The top ten clones hold over 1.5% of a sample with roughly 2.1 million clones, 85% to 95% of them seen once. Sequenced input: naive CD8+ T cells from PBMCs. The source is a man younger than 30 in good health. Some clones in this sample may be carry-over from other donors' samples. Both conserved end residues are part of each CDR3. Each record gives: CDR3 length, V gene, CDR3 protein.

len: 11; v_gene: TRBV6-1; CDR3aa: CASRDRGEAFF
len: 13; v_gene: TRBV13; CDR3aa: CASGMREAPEQYF
len: 14; v_gene: TRBV7-9; CDR3aa: CASSLSEELYGYTF
len: 13; v_gene: TRBV28; CDR3aa: CASSLGGSYGYTF
len: 11; v_gene: TRBV7-9; CDR3aa: CASSLAETQYF
len: 16; v_gene: TRBV7-2; CDR3aa: CASSNTIIVAKNIQYF
len: 15; v_gene: TRBV27; CDR3aa: CASSVGRAGIGELFF
len: 13; v_gene: TRBV28; CDR3aa: CASSLTGGEEAFF
len: 16; v_gene: TRBV27; CDR3aa: CASSLGVSAVTDTQYF
len: 13; v_gene: TRBV10-1; CDR3aa: CASSDGDSYEQYF
len: 15; v_gene: TRBV14; CDR3aa: CASSPVGQMGEKLFF
len: 13; v_gene: TRBV9; CDR3aa: CASSAQRDSEQYF
len: 16; v_gene: TRBV5-4; CDR3aa: CASSLTNSRGDTEAFF
len: 12; v_gene: TRBV7-9; CDR3aa: CASSARGQPQHF
len: 15; v_gene: TRBV28; CDR3aa: CATISPAGHSYEQYF
len: 15; v_gene: TRBV4-1; CDR3aa: CASSQAGTGGETQYF
len: 14; v_gene: TRBV7-9; CDR3aa: CASSSPGTTGELFF
len: 8; v_gene: TRBV29-1; CDR3aa: CSAPEGFF
len: 11; v_gene: TRBV28; CDR3aa: CASSFKYEQYF
len: 14; v_gene: TRBV11-2; CDR3aa: CASSSGTGSYEQYF
len: 15; v_gene: TRBV7-9; CDR3aa: CASSWSRDGNTEAFF
len: 14; v_gene: TRBV28; CDR3aa: CASSRGPSNQPQHF
len: 13; v_gene: TRBV7-6; CDR3aa: CASEDRGRETQYF
len: 17; v_gene: TRBV7-9; CDR3aa: CASSSPLRGDQAYEQYF
len: 14; v_gene: TRBV9; CDR3aa: CASSEDEGRETQYF
len: 12; v_gene: TRBV7-9; CDR3aa: CASSLGLSEQYF
len: 16; v_gene: TRBV19; CDR3aa: CASMMGAFSSGNTIYF
len: 16; v_gene: TRBV6-1; CDR3aa: CASSETGGGPNYGYTF
len: 17; v_gene: TRBV5-6; CDR3aa: CASSLAGYGASNQPQHF
len: 11; v_gene: TRBV6-1; CDR3aa: CASSRDSEAFF
len: 12; v_gene: TRBV5-6; CDR3aa: CASSNKPYEQYF
len: 14; v_gene: TRBV30; CDR3aa: CAWNPNTPYNEQFF
len: 12; v_gene: TRBV7-9; CDR3aa: CANGGVTGELFF
len: 12; v_gene: TRBV5-8; CDR3aa: CASSWHSYEQYF
len: 15; v_gene: TRBV27; CDR3aa: CASSTGQTSNQPQHF
len: 15; v_gene: TRBV9; CDR3aa: CASSVGGSGDYEQYF
len: 15; v_gene: TRBV9; CDR3aa: CASSPALLAGDEQYF
len: 17; v_gene: TRBV4-3; CDR3aa: CASGPYLESILRNEQFF
len: 12; v_gene: TRBV5-6; CDR3aa: CASSPGRGELFF
len: 15; v_gene: TRBV19; CDR3aa: CASSLLAGGTDTQYF
len: 15; v_gene: TRBV7-3; CDR3aa: CASSLSGSKTDEQYF